The 4 T cell receptor beta chains presented below share a single source sample, sequenced in a study of metastatic and nonmetastatic thyroid tumors. TCRdb re-clonotyped the PCR reads via MiXCR. Among under 95,000 clones listed, roughly 13% were seen once. Prior to thyroid surgery, none of the patients had received any treatment. The sample taken for sequencing was blood. All receptors derive from a female donor with papillary thyroid cancer or a benign thyroid nodule (not recorded which). Some clones in this sample may be carry-over from other donors' samples.

This clone was counted many times. V and J are TRBV6-6 and TRBJ1-6; TRBD1 aligns across 7 bases. The CDR3 covers 20 residues. Per the germline V gene, CDR1 is MNHNY and CDR2 is SVGAGI (reference sequence). Trimming cost V 6 bases and J 0 bases; bases outside gene matches: 17. For the CDR3, the DNA is TGTGCCAGCAGGCCCACTTTGACAGGGAGGTTTAACTCCTATAATTCACCCCTCCACTTT. This translates into CASRPTLTGRFNSYNSPLHF.

This clone appeared many times. The J gene is TRBJ1-2, the V gene TRBV5-1; D perhaps matches TRBD1 (5 bases). The V end was cut by 4 bases, the J end by 5 bases, with 12 bases between. CDR3 length: 13 amino acids. Germline loops: CDR1 SGHRS, CDR2 YFSETQ. The CDR3 coding sequence is TGCGCCAGCAGCCTCGCCGACAGATATGGCTACACCTTC. Translated: CASSLADRYGYTF.

The sample holds many counts of this clone. The V call is TRBV27, the J call TRBJ2-1, with D uncertain. The CDR3 is 15 amino acids. Germline V gene data show CDR1 as MNHEY and CDR2 as SMNVEV (reference sequence). Trimming left V 3 bases short and J 1 base short, with 10 bases between. The CDR3: CASSFRAPSYNEQFF. CDR3 coding DNA: TGTGCCAGCAGTTTCAGAGCGCCTTCCTACAATGAGCAGTTCTTC.

To note about this clone: This sequence may be a read error, since a much larger clone differs from it by one base. The same CDR3 also results from other DNA sequences found in this sample. The chain recombines TRBV6-1 with TRBJ1-5; D remains ambiguous. Germline CDR1 and CDR2: MNHNS and SASEGT. The CDR3 has 11 residues. With 6 bases removed from V and 10 bases from J, the gap between germline ends came to 10 bases. The CDR3 here is CASSPRGPQHF. CDR3 coding DNA: TGTGCCAGCAGCCCCCGAGGTCCCCAGCATTTT.